This T cell receptor beta chain appears in the sequencing data of a study of T cells in Graves' hyperthyroidism and ophthalmopathy. Ten or more counts support this clonotype. Germline lookup yields CDR1 SEHNR and CDR2 FQNEAQ (reference sequence). The CDR3 is 15 residues long. Trimming took 4 bases from V and 4 from J; bases not matched to a gene: 6. Regions amplified from RNA transcripts were the TCR beta CDR3 regions. With the HTBI primer set, the TCR CDR3 went through a first round of RT-PCR. TCRdb fed the multiplex PCR reads into MiXCR, producing one record per CDR3 protein. The sample has roughly 500,000 distinct CDR3 sequences; more than 45% are singletons.

The TCR comes from an adult woman with Graves' disease, either hyperthyroidism or ophthalmopathy (not recorded which). This chain joins TRBV7-9 and TRBJ1-2; 10 nucleotides match TRBD1. The source material was peripheral blood or thyroid tissue (not recorded which). CDR3 sequence: CASSSRQGAIYGYTF. The CDR3 coding sequence is TGTGCCAGCAGCTCTCGACAGGGGGCAATCTATGGCTACACCTTC.